One and the same sample provided the 2 T cell receptor beta chains below, sequenced in a study of T cell responses to AZD1222 COVID-19 vaccine. Profiling relied on immunoSEQ multiplex PCR, and the TCRdb table lists in-frame clones only, not all of them. The sample lists some 150,000 clones, 75% to 90% seen once, with approximately 9.1% in the top ten. Specimen: peripheral blood, collected 28 days after the second AZD1222 dose. These TCRs come from an adult who received the AZD1222 COVID-19 vaccine.

The rearrangement uses TRBV7-9 and TRBJ1-2; 7 nucleotides match TRBD1. The CDR3 is 13 amino acids. V was clipped by 5 bases and J by 4 bases; unmatched bases: 4. Germline CDR1 is SEHNR and CDR2 is FQNEAQ (reference sequence). The CDR3 region has the DNA TGTGCCAGCAGCCAGGGACAGCTCTATGGCTACACCTTC. It codes for CASSQGQLYGYTF.

The J gene is TRBJ2-7, the V gene TRBV18, with TRBD2 matching 9 bases. Germline trimming cut 8 bases from V and 1 base from J; bases unmatched to any gene: 15. The germline CDR1 and CDR2 sequences are KGHSH and LQKENI. The CDR3 extends over 17 amino acids. The CDR3 DNA sequence: TGTGCCAGCACCGGCGGGGGGGCTAGCTTAACTTCCTACGAGCAGTACTTC. It translates to CASTGGGASLTSYEQYF.